The clone carrying this T cell receptor (beta chain) was observed a single time. The antigen is undetermined. The record originates from a study of shared clonotypes between healthy human individuals. Study-wide results and caveats: A few donors showed sharing of approximately 5% of naive CD4 clonotypes. Relative to clonotypes present in all four donors, those not shared had lower generation probabilities.

Clones were read by immunoSEQ multiplex PCR, and TCRdb kept only the in-frame ones, dropping some. The data contain about 680,000 clones, around 78% of them singletons. The CDR3 is 16 residues long. Germline V gives CDR1 SGHNT, CDR2 YYREEE (reference sequence). Trimming cost V 3 bases and J 1 base; bases outside gene matches: 5. The chain recombines TRBV5-4 with TRBJ2-3; 10 bases are shared with TRBD2. This receptor was identified in a woman aged 25 to 39 in good health. Material for sequencing was memory CD4+ T cells sorted from blood. Subset indicated: CD45RA-negative fraction. The DNA of the CDR3 is TGTGCCAGCAGCTCCCTAGCGGGAGCGGGCACAGATACGCAGTATTTT. It is translated as CASSSLAGAGTDTQYF.